The 9 T cell receptor beta chains below come from one sample, sequenced in a study of blood T cell repertoires in COVID-19. Sequenced by immunoSEQ multiplex PCR; TCRdb stores in-frame clones only, minus some. The sample consists of around 200,000 clones, over 75% of them appearing once. Sequenced material: peripheral blood. The source of these receptors is a man in his 60s with acute or convalescent COVID-19.

V is TRBV11-2 and J is TRBJ2-7; 9 bases map to TRBD1. Germline V gene lookup returns CDR1 SGHAT and CDR2 FQNNGV. CDR3 length: 15 amino acids. V lost 1 base and J lost 6; bases outside the gene matches: 7. In nucleotides, the CDR3 is TGTGCCAGCAGCTTAGGGGGACAGGGTGTGGGCGAGCAGTACTTC. Its translation: CASSLGGQGVGEQYF. Using reference TRBV11-2 and TRBJ2-7 for the parts outside the CDR3, the full variable domain is EAGVAQSPRYKIIEKRQSVAFWCNPISGHATLYWYQQILGQGPKLLIQFQNNGVVDDSQLPKDRFSAERLKGVDSTLKIQPAKLEDSAVYLCASSLGGQGVGEQYFGPGTRLTVT.

The chain recombines TRBV12-3 or TRBV12-4 with TRBJ2-2; D unresolved. The CDR3 is 12 amino acids. Between the trimmed V and J ends, which lost 4 bases and 6 bases, there was a span of 6 bases. The CDR3 loop reads CASSYTPGELFF. The CDR3 bases are TGTGCCAGCAGTTATACTCCCGGGGAGCTGTTTTTT.

This clone was seen repeatedly, ten times or more. The chain couples TRBV28 to TRBJ2-1; D is perhaps TRBD1 (5 bases). The length of the CDR3 is 15 residues. CDR1 MDHEN and CDR2 SYDVKM come from the germline V gene. The V gene lost 6 bases and the J gene lost 0 bases, with 12 bases spanning the gap. The CDR3 sequence: CASRSGLSSYNEQFF. The CDR3 bases are TGTGCCAGCAGGTCAGGGTTGAGCTCCTACAATGAGCAGTTCTTC.

The rearrangement joins TRBV11-3 to TRBJ1-1; 7 bases are a match to TRBD1. J lost 5 bases, V lost 4 bases, and 1 base had no gene match. CDR1 is SGHNT and CDR2 is YENEEA in the germline V gene. This CDR3 is 12 amino acids long. The CDR3 loop reads CASSSGGTEAFF. The CDR3 region has the DNA TGTGCCAGCAGCTCAGGGGGTACTGAAGCTTTCTTT.

J is TRBJ2-7 and V is TRBV28; tentative D call: TRBD2 (5 bases). In germline, CDR1 is MDHEN, CDR2 SYDVKM. Trimming shortened V by 5 bases and J by 0 bases, and 11 bases separated the two germline ends. There are 14 residues in the CDR3. The CDR3 protein is CASSPGEVSYEQYF. The CDR3, as DNA: TGTGCCAGCAGTCCCGGGGAAGTCTCCTACGAGCAGTACTTC.

This clone was detected once. The J gene is TRBJ2-2, the V gene TRBV5-4; TRBD2 agrees at 9 bases. Germline CDR1 reads SGHNT; CDR2 reads YYREEE (reference sequence). Germline trimming cut 4 bases from V and 7 bases from J; bases unmatched to any gene: 11. This CDR3 comprises 16 residues. CDR3 in amino acids: CASSPGLADQGGELFF. Written as DNA, the CDR3 is TGTGCCAGCAGCCCGGGACTAGCAGATCAGGGCGGGGAGCTGTTTTTT.

This clone was recorded only once. J is TRBJ1-4 and V is TRBV9; TRBD1 might be the D (5 bases). Germline V gene lookup returns CDR1 SGDLS and CDR2 YYNGEE. The CDR3 has 18 amino acids. Deletions cut 3 bases from V and 0 bases from J, with 18 bases between. The CDR3 nucleotides read TGTGCCAGCAGCGCTGGGGGGTCAGGAGAAACAACTAATGAAAAACTGTTTTTT. Its translation: CASSAGGSGETTNEKLFF.

The sample holds a few counts of this clone. The chain carries TRBV7-3 and TRBJ2-1, with no clear D. Germline-derived CDR1 and CDR2 are SGHTA and FQGTGA. The V end lost 2 bases, the J end lost 4 bases, and 6 bases lay between the germline ends. This CDR3 has 13 residues. CDR3 in DNA: TGTGCCAGCAGCTTAGCGGTATACAATGAGCAGTTCTTC. Translating it yields CASSLAVYNEQFF.

The chain couples TRBV28 to TRBJ2-7; D is undetermined. The CDR3 is made up of 13 amino acids. Trimming removed 3 bases from V and 2 bases from J, with 8 bases in between. Germline CDR1 and CDR2: MDHEN and SYDVKM. CDR3 protein: CASSFSRTYEQYF. CDR3 bases: TGTGCCAGCAGTTTCTCCAGGACCTACGAGCAGTACTTC.